The next 23 T cell receptor beta chains were all read from a single sample in a study of CD8+CD57+ T cells in acquired aplastic anemia. Template material for TCR beta VDJ and CDR3 profiling consisted of genomic DNA. TCRdb passed the reads through MiXCR, listing each CDR3 protein once. The sample consists of 250,000 to 300,000 distinct CDR3 sequences, 45% to 70% of them appearing once. Source material: sorted CD4+, CD8+, or CD8+CD57+ T cells (not recorded which) from PBMCs. Receptor source: a human donor with severe aplastic anemia or a healthy control (not recorded which).

The rearrangement links TRBV29-1 to TRBJ2-7; TRBD1 matches 7 bases. The V gene's germline CDR1 is SQVTM and CDR2 ANQGSEA. The length of the CDR3 is 12 residues. The J segment lost 4 bases and the V segment lost 2 bases, leaving 2 bases of the junction unmatched. CDR3 DNA: TGCAGCGTTGAAACGACAGGGTACGAGCAGTACTTC. Amino acids: CSVETTGYEQYF.

This sequence joins TRBV20-1 and TRBJ2-1, with D perhaps TRBD2 (7 bases). This CDR3 region has 14 residues. V lost 4 bases and J 7 bases, leaving 17 bases between the germline ends. CDR1 and CDR2 (germline): DFQATT, SNEGSKA (reference sequence). The CDR3 nucleotides read TGCAGTGCTATGAGGGGGGCGGGAGTAAATGAGCAGTTCTTC. This gives the protein CSAMRGAGVNEQFF.

The sample holds many counts of this clonotype. V usage is TRBV27 and J usage is TRBJ2-7; D gene unclear. The CDR3 is 13 amino acids. The V end lost 3 bases, the J end lost 0 bases, and 6 bases lay between the germline ends. Germline V gene data show CDR1 as MNHEY and CDR2 as SMNVEV (reference sequence). CDR3 in DNA: TGTGCCAGCAGTTTCCTGAGCTCCTACGAGCAGTACTTC. This translates into CASSFLSSYEQYF.

The chain employs TRBV2 and TRBJ2-2; D unclear. The CDR3 is 13 residues long. CDR1 is SNHLY and CDR2 is FYNNEI in the germline V gene. Trimming cost V 7 bases and J 5 bases, with 11 bases left between them. The CDR3 reads CASKYSTTGELFF. The DNA of the CDR3 is TGTGCCAGCAAGTACTCTACTACCGGGGAGCTGTTTTTT.

This clonotype was counted at least ten times. The V and J genes are TRBV4-3 and TRBJ2-3; possible D gene TRBD2, 6 bases. The CDR3 is 16 amino acids. Germline V gene sequence: CDR1 LGHNA, CDR2 YSLEER. V was cut by 3 bases and J by 4 bases, with 17 bases left in between. The CDR3 nucleotides are TGCGCCAGCAGCCAGGCCGGGACTCGCGCGCCAGATACGCAGTATTTT. It encodes CASSQAGTRAPDTQYF.

J is TRBJ1-2 and V is TRBV20-1; no reliable D call. Per the germline V gene, CDR1 is DFQATT and CDR2 is SNEGSKA (reference sequence). The length of the CDR3 is 14 residues. Deletions cut 2 bases from V and 4 bases from J, with 14 bases between. CDR3 region: CSARQSHGLYGYTF. DNA for the CDR3: TGCAGTGCTAGACAAAGCCACGGTCTCTATGGCTACACCTTC.

This clonotype occurred many times. The chain links TRBV19 to TRBJ2-5; D uncertain. V was pared by 5 bases and J by 10 bases, with 11 bases between. The CDR3 is 11 amino acids. Germline V CDR1 and CDR2: LNHDA, SQIVND (reference sequence). CDR3 nucleotides: TGTGCCAGTAGTTCCCGTCAGGTCCAGTACTTC. Translated, it gives CASSSRQVQYF.

This clonotype was detected once. V is TRBV11-3 and J is TRBJ2-1, with 9 bases that match TRBD2. Germline V gives CDR1 SGHNT, CDR2 YENEEA. The CDR3 sequence is 14 residues long. After removal of 4 bases from V and 8 bases from J, the junction contained 6 bases not matched to a gene. CDR3 nucleotides: TGTGCCAGCAGCTCAGGACTAGCGAGCGATGAGCAGTTCTTC. This translates into CASSSGLASDEQFF.

The genes are TRBV11-2 and TRBJ2-7, with D perhaps matching TRBD2 (6 bases). V lost 6 bases and J lost 9, with 21 bases in between. Germline CDR1 and CDR2: SGHAT and FQNNGV. CDR3 length: 14 amino acids. The CDR3 is CASSQPGALRGQYF. The CDR3 nucleotides read TGTGCCAGCAGTCAACCGGGAGCCCTACGGGGGCAGTACTTC.

The genes are TRBV9 and TRBJ2-2; no reliable D call. The V gene lost 2 bases and the J gene lost 7 bases, with 6 bases spanning the gap. Germline CDR1 SGDLS, CDR2 YYNGEE. CDR3 length equals 12 residues. Here the CDR3 DNA reads TGTGCCAGCAGCGTGGCCCGCGGGGAGCTGTTTTTT. Its protein product is CASSVARGELFF.

This clonotype was seen repeatedly, ten times or more. The V call is TRBV10-3, the J call TRBJ1-4; unclear D gene. Germline values: CDR1 ENHRY, CDR2 SYGVKD. V shed 3 bases and J shed 7 bases, with 9 bases lying between them. CDR3 size: 13 residues. The chain's CDR3 is CAISETGIEKLFF. As DNA, the CDR3 is TGTGCCATCAGTGAAACGGGTATTGAAAAACTGTTTTTT.

There are many counts of this clonotype. The chain recombines TRBV6-5 with TRBJ2-7; 8 positions match TRBD2. Trimming removed 4 bases from V and 0 bases from J; junction bases left unmatched: 8. The CDR3 covers 16 residues. Germline V gene data show CDR1 as MNHEY and CDR2 as SVGAGI. CDR3 bases: TGTGCCAGCAGTTTCCGATTTAGCGGGGCCTCCTACGAGCAGTACTTC. Protein product: CASSFRFSGASYEQYF.

Comments on this clonotype: The junction does not match germline at one end; this may be a read error. The gene calls are TRBV11-2 and TRBJ2-7; TRBD2 aligns across 9 bases. Germline CDR1 reads SGHAT; CDR2 reads FQNNGV. This CDR3 region has 15 residues. The CDR3 DNA is TGCGCCGGCAGCCAAACGGGCGGGGGGGCTTGGGAGCAGTACTTC. Protein: CAGSQTGGGAWEQYF.

The chain employs TRBV7-3 and TRBJ2-7; the D call may be TRBD1 or TRBD2 (6 bases each). V was trimmed by 2 bases and J by 6 bases, leaving 17 bases between them. The germline V gene encodes CDR1 SGHTA and CDR2 FQGTGA. The CDR3 sequence is 15 residues long. The CDR3 region is CASSLEGGRLAEQYF. The CDR3 DNA reads as TGTGCCAGCAGCTTAGAGGGGGGACGACTGGCCGAGCAGTACTTC.

The CDR3 DNA is TGCAGCGTTGAACCCGACAGGGAGGACCCTCGGGCACAAGAGACCCAGTACTTC. It translates to CSVEPDREDPRAQETQYF. The chain combines TRBV29-1 with TRBJ2-5; possibly TRBD1 for D (7 bases). CDR1 SQVTM and CDR2 ANQGSEA come from the germline V gene. V lost 2 bases and J 2 bases, leaving 24 bases between the germline ends. This CDR3 spans 18 amino acids.

This clonotype was counted at least ten times. The chain carries TRBV19 and TRBJ1-2; 7 nucleotides agree with TRBD1. Trimming at V came to 4 bases and at J to 4 bases, leaving 9 bases not matched to a gene. Germline V CDR1 and CDR2: LNHDA, SQIVND (reference sequence). This CDR3 has 15 residues. The CDR3 region is CASSRPRAGGYGYTF. As DNA, the CDR3 is TGTGCCAGTAGTAGGCCCCGGGCAGGGGGCTATGGCTACACCTTC. Complete variable domain (other parts from reference TRBV19 and TRBJ1-2): DGGITQSPKYLFRKEGQNVTLSCEQNLNHDAMYWYRQDPGQGLRLIYYSQIVNDFQKGDIAEGYSVSREKKESFPLTVTSAQKNPTAFYLCASSRPRAGGYGYTFGSGTRLTVV.

V usage is TRBV7-2 and J usage is TRBJ2-5; TRBD2 agrees at 11 bases. Trimming removed 4 bases from V and 4 bases from J; junction bases left unmatched: 8. In germline, CDR1 is SGHTA, CDR2 FQGNSA. The CDR3 has 16 residues. CDR3 in amino acids: CASSSYSGGAAETQYF. The CDR3 DNA is TGTGCCAGCAGCTCATATAGCGGGGGGGCGGCAGAGACCCAGTACTTC.

This rearrangement joins TRBV14 to TRBJ2-6; D tentatively reads TRBD1 or TRBD2 (6 bases each). Germline V gene sequence: CDR1 SGHDN, CDR2 FVKESK. The CDR3 loop spans 17 amino acids. V shed 7 bases and J shed 2 bases, with 18 bases lying between them. In nucleotides, the CDR3 is TGTGCCAGCACCAACGGGGGCATGGGAGCTGGGGCCAACGTCCTGACTTTC. Translation gives CASTNGGMGAGANVLTF.

The chain has TRBV9 and TRBJ2-1; 9 bases align to TRBD2. J gave up 9 bases and V 2 bases, and 9 bases lay outside the gene matches. The CDR3 is 15 amino acids. Germline CDR1 and CDR2: SGDLS and YYNGEE. The CDR3: CASSVGGGRATEQFF. The CDR3 DNA reads as TGTGCCAGCAGCGTGGGGGGCGGGAGGGCCACTGAGCAGTTCTTC.

The V gene is TRBV10-2, the J gene TRBJ2-1; 11 bases are shared with TRBD2. V was pared by 6 bases and J by 13 bases, with 8 bases of the junction left unmatched. Germline V gene sequence: CDR1 WSHSY, CDR2 SAAADI. This CDR3 is 13 amino acids long. CDR3 nucleotides: TGCGCCAGCAGATTAGCGGGAGGGCCAGGCCAGTTCTTC. This sequence encodes CASRLAGGPGQFF.

The chain has TRBV5-1 and TRBJ1-1; a weak D match, TRBD1 (6 bases). Germline V gene sequence: CDR1 SGHRS, CDR2 YFSETQ. The CDR3 sequence is 17 residues long. The V end lost 3 bases, the J end lost 1 base, and 19 bases lay between the germline ends. CDR3 DNA: TGCGCCAGCAGCTCAGAACAAGGGGGGCTCGCGAACACTGAAGCTTTCTTT. It translates to CASSSEQGGLANTEAFF.

The CDR3 here is CASSQARGTSTDTQYF. The CDR3, as DNA: TGCGCCAGCAGCCAAGCTAGGGGGACTAGCACAGATACGCAGTATTTT. J is TRBJ2-3 and V is TRBV4-1; D possibly uses TRBD1 or TRBD2 (6 bases each). The CDR3 consists of 16 residues. Between the trimmed V and J ends, which lost 1 base and 0 bases, there was a span of 11 bases. Looked up from germline, CDR1 is MGHRA and CDR2 is YSYEKL.

About this clonotype: A junction boundary mismatches the germline segment, possibly from a read error. The genes are TRBV7-2 and TRBJ2-3; 12 bases align to TRBD1. This CDR3 comprises 18 residues. The germline V gene encodes CDR1 SGHTA and CDR2 FQGNSA. CDR3 amino acids: CASSSLVLGQGAADTHYF. CDR3 nucleotides: TGTGCCAGCTCATCCCTGGTGTTGGGACAGGGGGCGGCAGATACGCATTATTTT.